Below are 3 T cell receptor beta chains sequenced from a single sample in a study of blood T cell repertoires in COVID-19. Libraries were prepared by immunoSEQ multiplex PCR; TCRdb keeps only in-frame clonotypes and omits some of them. The profile shows fewer than 350,000 clones, 88% of them singletons. The sample comprised peripheral blood. Receptors originate from a man between 18 and 29 years old with active or convalescent COVID-19.

The V call is TRBV2, the J call TRBJ2-1; D is undetermined. Looked up from germline, CDR1 is SNHLY and CDR2 is FYNNEI. CDR3 length: 10 residues. Trimming left V 3 bases short and J 8 bases short, with 2 bases between. This CDR3 reads CASSDDEQFF. The CDR3 bases are TGTGCCAGCAGTGACGATGAGCAGTTCTTC.

The chain couples TRBV7-2 to TRBJ1-4; D gene unclear. The length of the CDR3 is 14 residues. From germline, CDR1 is SGHTA and CDR2 FQGNSA. Trimming took 5 bases from V and 7 from J, leaving 14 bases between them. Here the CDR3 DNA reads TGTGCCAGCAGCCTCTTTGGCGAGGGTGAAAAACTGTTTTTT. Amino acids: CASSLFGEGEKLFF.

The V call is TRBV28, the J call TRBJ2-5; TRBD2 agrees at 9 bases. Per the germline V gene, CDR1 is MDHEN and CDR2 is SYDVKM. The CDR3 covers 16 residues. The trim removed 6 bases at V and 2 bases at J, leaving 10 bases unmatched. The CDR3 sequence: CASSLPAGGQQETQYF. CDR3 bases: TGTGCCAGCAGCCTCCCAGCGGGGGGCCAACAAGAGACCCAGTACTTC. The full variable domain, completed using reference TRBV28 and TRBJ2-5, is DVKVTQSSRYLVKRTGEKVFLECVQDMDHENMFWYRQDPGLGLRLIYFSYDVKMKEKGDIPEGYSVSREKKERFSLILESASTNQTSMYLCASSLPAGGQQETQYFGPGTRLLVL.